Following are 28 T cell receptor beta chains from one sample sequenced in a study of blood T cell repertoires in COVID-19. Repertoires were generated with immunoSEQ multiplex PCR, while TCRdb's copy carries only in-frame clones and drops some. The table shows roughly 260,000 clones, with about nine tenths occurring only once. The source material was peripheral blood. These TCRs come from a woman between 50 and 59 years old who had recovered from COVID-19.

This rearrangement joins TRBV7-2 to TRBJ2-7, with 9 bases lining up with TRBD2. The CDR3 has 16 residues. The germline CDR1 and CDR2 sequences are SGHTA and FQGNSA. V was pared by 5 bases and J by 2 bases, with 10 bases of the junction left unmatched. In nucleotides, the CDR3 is TGTGCCAGCAGCGCGCTAGCGGGATCAGCAGCCTACGAGCAGTACTTC. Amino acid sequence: CASSALAGSAAYEQYF.

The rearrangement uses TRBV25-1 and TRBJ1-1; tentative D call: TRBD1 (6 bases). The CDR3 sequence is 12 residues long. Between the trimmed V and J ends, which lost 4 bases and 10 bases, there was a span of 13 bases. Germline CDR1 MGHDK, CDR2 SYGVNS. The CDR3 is CASSGGGGRAFF. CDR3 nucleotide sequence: TGTGCCAGCAGTGGGGGGGGCGGGAGAGCTTTCTTT. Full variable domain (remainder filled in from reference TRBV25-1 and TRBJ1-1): EADIYQTPRYLVIGTGKKITLECSQTMGHDKMYWYQQDPGMELHLIHYSYGVNSTEKGDLSSESTVSRIRTEHFPLTLESARPSHTSQYLCASSGGGGRAFFGQGTRLTVV.

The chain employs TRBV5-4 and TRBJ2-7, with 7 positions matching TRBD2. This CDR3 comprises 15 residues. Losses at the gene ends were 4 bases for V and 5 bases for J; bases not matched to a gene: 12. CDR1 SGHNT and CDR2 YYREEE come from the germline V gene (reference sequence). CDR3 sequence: CASSPQLRETDEQYF. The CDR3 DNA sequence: TGTGCCAGCAGCCCTCAATTGCGGGAGACGGACGAGCAGTACTTC.

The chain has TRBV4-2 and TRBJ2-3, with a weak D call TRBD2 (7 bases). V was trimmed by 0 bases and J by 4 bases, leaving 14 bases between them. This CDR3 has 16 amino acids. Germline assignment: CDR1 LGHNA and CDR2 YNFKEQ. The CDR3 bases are TGTGCCAGCAGCCAAGAGGGAGGGGGAGAAGCAGATACGCAGTATTTT. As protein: CASSQEGGGEADTQYF.

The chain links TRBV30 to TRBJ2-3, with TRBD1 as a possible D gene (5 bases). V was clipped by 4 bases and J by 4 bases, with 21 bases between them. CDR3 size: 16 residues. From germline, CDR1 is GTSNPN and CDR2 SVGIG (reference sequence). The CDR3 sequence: CAWMIGRPGWADTQYF. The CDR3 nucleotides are TGTGCCTGGATGATCGGGCGGCCAGGGTGGGCAGATACGCAGTATTTT.

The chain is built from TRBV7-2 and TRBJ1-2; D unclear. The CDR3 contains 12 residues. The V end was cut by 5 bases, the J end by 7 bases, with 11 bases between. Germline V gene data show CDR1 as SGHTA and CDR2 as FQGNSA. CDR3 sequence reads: CASSPRGSGYTF. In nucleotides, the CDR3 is TGTGCCAGCAGCCCCCGAGGTTCTGGCTACACCTTC.

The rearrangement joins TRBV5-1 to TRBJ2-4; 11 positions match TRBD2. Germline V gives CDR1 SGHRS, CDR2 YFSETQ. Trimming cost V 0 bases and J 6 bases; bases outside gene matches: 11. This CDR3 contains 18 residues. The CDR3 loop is CASSLVLAGERGRNIQYF. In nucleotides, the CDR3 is TGCGCCAGCAGCTTGGTACTAGCGGGAGAACGGGGGAGAAACATTCAGTACTTC.

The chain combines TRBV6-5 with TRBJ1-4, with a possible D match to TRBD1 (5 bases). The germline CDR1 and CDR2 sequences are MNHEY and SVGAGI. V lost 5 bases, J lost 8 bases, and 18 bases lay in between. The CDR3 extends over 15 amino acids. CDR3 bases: TGTGCCAGCAGTCCCACAGGTCGTATGGGCGAAAAACTGTTTTTT. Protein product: CASSPTGRMGEKLFF.

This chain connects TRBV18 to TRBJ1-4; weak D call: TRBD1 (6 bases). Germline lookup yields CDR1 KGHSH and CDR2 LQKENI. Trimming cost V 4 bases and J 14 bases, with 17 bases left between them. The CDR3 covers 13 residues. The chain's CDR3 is CASSQKTQGTLFF. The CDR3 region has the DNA TGTGCCAGCTCACAAAAGACACAGGGAACGCTGTTTTTT. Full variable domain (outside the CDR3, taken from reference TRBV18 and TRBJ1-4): NAGVMQNPRHLVRRRGQEARLRCSPMKGHSHVYWYRQLPEEGLKFMVYLQKENIIDESGMPKERFSAEFPKEGPSILRIQQVVRGDSAAYFCASSQKTQGTLFFGSGTQLSVL.

The CDR3: CASSKTDPTNEKLFF. CDR3 DNA: TGCGCCAGCAGCAAGACAGATCCAACTAATGAAAAACTGTTTTTT. The rearrangement uses TRBV5-1 and TRBJ1-4, with D perhaps matching TRBD1 (5 bases). The germline gives CDR1 SGHRS, CDR2 YFSETQ. With 4 bases removed from V and 0 bases from J, the gap between germline ends came to 10 bases. This CDR3 has 15 amino acids. The complete variable domain, with remaining parts taken from reference TRBV5-1 and TRBJ1-4, reads KAGVTQTPRYLIKTRGQQVTLSCSPISGHRSVSWYQQTPGQGLQFLFEYFSETQRNKGNFPGRFSGRQFSNSRSEMNVSTLELGDSALYLCASSKTDPTNEKLFFGSGTQLSVL.

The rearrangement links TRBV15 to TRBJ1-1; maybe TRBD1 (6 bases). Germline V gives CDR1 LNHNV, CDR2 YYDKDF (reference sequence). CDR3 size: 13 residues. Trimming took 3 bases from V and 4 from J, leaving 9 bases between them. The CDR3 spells CATSSGGLTEAFF. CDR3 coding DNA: TGTGCCACCAGCAGCGGGGGGCTCACTGAAGCTTTCTTT.

In DNA form, the CDR3 reads TGTGCCAGCAGTTACTCTTCTAGCGGGATTGTAGATACGCAGTATTTT. This codes for CASSYSSSGIVDTQYF. The chain is built from TRBV6-5 and TRBJ2-3; 9 bases agree with TRBD2. Trimming cost V 0 bases and J 5 bases; bases outside gene matches: 6. In germline, CDR1 is MNHEY, CDR2 SVGAGI. This CDR3 comprises 16 residues.

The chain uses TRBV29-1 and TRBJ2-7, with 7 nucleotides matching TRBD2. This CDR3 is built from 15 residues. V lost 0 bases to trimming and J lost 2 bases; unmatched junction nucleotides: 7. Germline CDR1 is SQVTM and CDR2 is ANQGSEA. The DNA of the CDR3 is TGCAGCGTTGAAGATCGGGCTAGCGGTACCTACGAGCAGTACTTC. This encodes CSVEDRASGTYEQYF.

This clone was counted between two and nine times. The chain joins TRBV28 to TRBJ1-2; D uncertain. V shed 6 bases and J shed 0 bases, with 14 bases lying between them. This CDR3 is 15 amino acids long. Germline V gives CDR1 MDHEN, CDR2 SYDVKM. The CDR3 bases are TGTGCCAGCAGGCCACAGAGCCCGACTAACTATGGCTACACCTTC. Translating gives CASRPQSPTNYGYTF.

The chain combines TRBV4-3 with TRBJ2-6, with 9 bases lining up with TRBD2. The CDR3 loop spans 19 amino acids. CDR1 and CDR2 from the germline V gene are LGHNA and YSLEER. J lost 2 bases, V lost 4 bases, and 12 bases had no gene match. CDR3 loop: CASSPPQAGGPPGANVLTF. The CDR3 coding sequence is TGCGCCAGCAGCCCGCCGCAAGCGGGAGGCCCCCCTGGGGCCAACGTCCTGACTTTC.

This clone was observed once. CDR3: CASSEARGNTEAFF. The DNA of the CDR3 is TGTGCCAGCAGTGAAGCGCGGGGGAACACTGAAGCTTTCTTT. This rearrangement joins TRBV6-1 to TRBJ1-1; D unresolved. Germline V CDR1 and CDR2: MNHNS, SASEGT. The germline V and J ends were trimmed by 0 bases and 1 base, with 6 bases remaining between them. This CDR3 spans 14 amino acids.

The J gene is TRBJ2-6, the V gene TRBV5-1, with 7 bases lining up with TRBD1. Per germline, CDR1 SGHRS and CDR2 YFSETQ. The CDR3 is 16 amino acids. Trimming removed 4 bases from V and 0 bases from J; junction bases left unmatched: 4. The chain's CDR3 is CASSGQASSGANVLTF. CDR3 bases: TGCGCCAGCAGCGGACAGGCAAGCTCTGGGGCCAACGTCCTGACTTTC.

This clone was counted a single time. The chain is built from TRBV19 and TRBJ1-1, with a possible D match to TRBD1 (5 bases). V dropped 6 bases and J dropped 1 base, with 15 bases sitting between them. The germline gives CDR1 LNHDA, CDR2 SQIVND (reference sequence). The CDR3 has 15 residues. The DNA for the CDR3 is TGTGCCAGTAGCTCCAGCAGGGTAGGGAACACTGAAGCTTTCTTT. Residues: CASSSSRVGNTEAFF.

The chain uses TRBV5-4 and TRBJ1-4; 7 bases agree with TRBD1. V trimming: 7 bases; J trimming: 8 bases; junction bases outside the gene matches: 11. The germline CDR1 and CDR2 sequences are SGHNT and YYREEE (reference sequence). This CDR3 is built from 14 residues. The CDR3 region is CASGPTGSGEKLFF. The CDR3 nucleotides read TGTGCCAGCGGCCCGACAGGGTCAGGGGAAAAACTGTTTTTT.

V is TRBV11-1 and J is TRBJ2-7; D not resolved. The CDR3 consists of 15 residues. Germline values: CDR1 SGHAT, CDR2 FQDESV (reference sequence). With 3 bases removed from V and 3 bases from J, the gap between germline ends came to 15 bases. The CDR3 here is CASSFVTALVYEQYF. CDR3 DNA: TGTGCCAGCAGCTTCGTTACAGCTTTGGTCTACGAGCAGTACTTC.

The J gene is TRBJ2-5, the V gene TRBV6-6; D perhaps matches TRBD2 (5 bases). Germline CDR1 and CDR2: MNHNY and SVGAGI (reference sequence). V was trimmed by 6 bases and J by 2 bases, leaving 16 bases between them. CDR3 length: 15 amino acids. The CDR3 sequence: CASSDSAAAQETQYF. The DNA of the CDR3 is TGTGCCAGCAGCGATAGCGCGGCAGCTCAAGAGACCCAGTACTTC.

The CDR3 coding sequence is TGTGCCAGCAGCTTAAATAGGGGGTCCGAGCAGTACTTC. Protein: CASSLNRGSEQYF. The chain combines TRBV7-8 with TRBJ2-7, with a weak D call TRBD1 (6 bases). Germline CDR1 is SGHVS and CDR2 is FQNEAQ. V lost 2 bases to trimming and J lost 6 bases, with 11 bases between them. The CDR3 runs to 13 residues.

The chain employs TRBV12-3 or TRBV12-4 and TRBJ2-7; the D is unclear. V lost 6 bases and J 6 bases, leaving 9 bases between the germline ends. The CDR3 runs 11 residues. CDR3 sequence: CASSIAAEQYF. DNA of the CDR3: TGTGCCAGCAGCATAGCTGCCGAGCAGTACTTC.

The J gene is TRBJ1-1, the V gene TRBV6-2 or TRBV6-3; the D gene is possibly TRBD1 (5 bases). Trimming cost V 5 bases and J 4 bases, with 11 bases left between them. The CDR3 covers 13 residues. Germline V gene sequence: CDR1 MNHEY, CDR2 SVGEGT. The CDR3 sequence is CASSRGLLTEAFF. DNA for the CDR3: TGTGCCAGCAGTCGGGGACTGCTCACTGAAGCTTTCTTT.

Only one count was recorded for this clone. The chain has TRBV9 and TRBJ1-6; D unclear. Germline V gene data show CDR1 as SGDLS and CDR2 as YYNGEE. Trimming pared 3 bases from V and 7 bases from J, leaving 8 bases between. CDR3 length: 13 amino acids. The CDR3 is CASSARENSPLHF. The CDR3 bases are TGTGCCAGCAGCGCCCGGGAAAATTCACCCCTCCACTTT.

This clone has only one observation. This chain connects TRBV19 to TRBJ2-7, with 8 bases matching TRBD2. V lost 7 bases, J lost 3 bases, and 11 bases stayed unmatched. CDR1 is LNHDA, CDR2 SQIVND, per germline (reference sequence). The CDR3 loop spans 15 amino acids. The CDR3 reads CASTNTGTSIYEQYF. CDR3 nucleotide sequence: TGTGCCAGTACTAATACAGGGACTAGTATCTACGAGCAGTACTTC.

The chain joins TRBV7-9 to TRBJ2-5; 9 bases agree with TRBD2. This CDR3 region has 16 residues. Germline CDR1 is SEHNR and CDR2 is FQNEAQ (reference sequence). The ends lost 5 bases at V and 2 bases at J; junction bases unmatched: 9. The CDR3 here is CASSQAAGGGQETQYF. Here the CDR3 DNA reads TGTGCCAGCAGCCAGGCAGCGGGGGGCGGACAAGAGACCCAGTACTTC.

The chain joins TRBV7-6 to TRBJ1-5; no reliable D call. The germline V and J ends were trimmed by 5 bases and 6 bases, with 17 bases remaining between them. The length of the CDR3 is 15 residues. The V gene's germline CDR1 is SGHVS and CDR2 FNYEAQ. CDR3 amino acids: CASSPSPGGFQPQHF. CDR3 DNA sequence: TGTGCCAGCAGCCCAAGCCCGGGTGGGTTTCAGCCCCAGCATTTT.